The 15 T cell receptor beta chains below come from one sample, sequenced in a study of blood T cell repertoires in COVID-19. Clones were read by immunoSEQ multiplex PCR, and TCRdb kept only the in-frame ones, dropping some. The sample records approximately 200,000 clones, approximately 85% being singletons. Sequenced sample: PBMCs or T cells enriched from blood (not recorded which). The receptors originated from a woman aged 25 to 39 who had recovered from COVID-19.

V usage is TRBV3-1 (or the pseudogene TRBV3-2) and J usage is TRBJ2-5; no clear D gene. The V gene lost 5 bases and the J gene lost 7 bases, with 23 bases spanning the gap. The CDR3 sequence is 16 residues long. The germline V gene has CDR1 LGHDT and CDR2 YNNKEL (reference sequence). CDR3 nucleotide sequence: TGTGCCAGCAGCGGTAAGCGATCGGGTCTTCTGGGGACCCAGTACTTC. Encoded protein: CASSGKRSGLLGTQYF.

The genes are TRBV19 and TRBJ1-2; 10 nucleotides align to TRBD1. The CDR3 has 15 residues. Germline CDR1 LNHDA, CDR2 SQIVND (reference sequence). The V gene end was trimmed by 4 bases and the J gene end by 6 bases; junction bases not matched to a gene: 8. CDR3 residues: CASSTSTGGIDGYTF. The CDR3 region has the DNA TGTGCCAGTAGTACCTCGACAGGGGGCATCGATGGCTACACCTTC.

This sequence joins TRBV7-2 and TRBJ2-2; maybe TRBD2 (6 bases). Per germline, CDR1 SGHTA and CDR2 FQGNSA. Trimming removed 3 bases at V and 8 bases at J, with 22 bases between. The CDR3 spans 17 residues. The CDR3 DNA follows: TGTGCCAGCAGCTTCTCCCTCCGGGACTCCTCACGAGGGGAGCTGTTTTTT. Translating gives CASSFSLRDSSRGELFF.

This clone was counted once. The chain couples TRBV7-3 to TRBJ1-2, with a possible D match to TRBD1 (6 bases). The CDR3 spans 14 residues. Trimming removed 0 bases from V and 8 bases from J, with 13 bases in between. Germline V gene data show CDR1 as SGHTA and CDR2 as FQGTGA. The CDR3 loop is CASSLTLRGQGYTF. DNA for the CDR3: TGTGCCAGCAGCTTAACCCTAAGGGGACAAGGCTACACCTTC.

This rearrangement joins TRBV19 to TRBJ2-1; D is ambiguous. Looked up from germline, CDR1 is LNHDA and CDR2 is SQIVND (reference sequence). This CDR3 has 15 amino acids. Trimming removed 3 bases at V and 7 bases at J, with 16 bases between. CDR3 region: CASSIPRSFLNEQFF. The CDR3, as DNA: TGTGCCAGTAGTATCCCACGGAGTTTTTTAAATGAGCAGTTCTTC.

The V call is TRBV14, the J call TRBJ1-2; TRBD1 agrees at 10 bases. V dropped 2 bases and J dropped 6; count of bases not matched to a gene: 6. Germline lookup yields CDR1 SGHDN and CDR2 FVKESK. The CDR3 extends over 15 amino acids. The CDR3: CASSQQAGTGDGYTF. In DNA, the CDR3 is TGTGCCAGCAGCCAACAGGCCGGGACAGGGGATGGCTACACCTTC.

This clone was picked up a small number of times. V is TRBV3-1 (or the pseudogene TRBV3-2) and J is TRBJ1-1; D might be TRBD1 (5 bases). Germline V lookup: CDR1 LGHDT, CDR2 YNNKEL (reference sequence). CDR3 size: 13 residues. Trimming shortened V by 4 bases and J by 8 bases, and 14 bases separated the two germline ends. CDR3 coding DNA: TGTGCCAGCAGCCCTAGACGACAGAGCGAAGCTTTCTTT. It codes for CASSPRRQSEAFF.

On this clone: The junction departs from the called germline gene at one end, perhaps through a read error. V usage is TRBV7-7 and J usage is TRBJ2-5, with TRBD1 as a possible D gene (5 bases). CDR1 is SSHAT and CDR2 is FNYEAQ in the germline V gene (reference sequence). CDR3 size: 15 residues. The DNA for the CDR3 is TGTGCTAGCAGCTTAGAGAGTCAGGGTGAAGAGACCCAGTACTTC. Protein product: CASSLESQGEETQYF. Filled out from reference TRBV7-7 and TRBJ2-5, the complete variable domain reads GAGVSQSPRYKVTKRGQDVTLRCDPISSHATLYWYQQALGQGPEFLTYFNYEAQPDKSGLPSDRFSAERPEGSISTLTIQRTEQRDSAMYRCASSLESQGEETQYFGPGTRLLVL.

The chain recombines TRBV3-1 (or the pseudogene TRBV3-2) with TRBJ2-7; D perhaps matches TRBD2 (6 bases). This CDR3 is 14 amino acids long. Germline values: CDR1 LGHDT, CDR2 YNNKEL (reference sequence). The germline V and J ends were trimmed by 4 bases and 3 bases, with 13 bases remaining between them. CDR3 residues: CASSRERVLYEQYF. For the CDR3, the DNA is TGTGCCAGCAGCCGCGAGCGGGTACTCTACGAGCAGTACTTC.

The CDR3 here is CASSYSSLAGFGELFF. The CDR3 DNA sequence: TGTGCCAGCAGTTACTCGAGTCTAGCGGGATTCGGGGAGCTGTTTTTT. The J gene is TRBJ2-2, the V gene TRBV6-2 or TRBV6-3; 9 nucleotides agree with TRBD2. Germline trimming cut 0 bases from V and 7 bases from J; bases unmatched to any gene: 6. This CDR3 has 16 amino acids. The germline gives CDR1 MNHEY, CDR2 SVGEGT.

This clone occurred once. The genes are TRBV28 and TRBJ1-2; D not certain. V lost 6 bases and J 2 bases, leaving 10 bases between the germline ends. CDR3 length: 13 residues. Germline-derived CDR1 and CDR2 are MDHEN and SYDVKM. CDR3 sequence (DNA): TGTGCCAGCAGCCGGGGTGAAAACTATGGCTACACCTTC. Its protein product is CASSRGENYGYTF.

The chain combines TRBV6-1 with TRBJ1-3, with a tentative D call TRBD1 (6 bases). The CDR3 spans 17 residues. The ends were cut back, 0 bases at V and 0 bases at J, with 12 bases in the middle. Germline V gene data show CDR1 as MNHNS and CDR2 as SASEGT. CDR3 sequence reads: CASSEAGGASSGNTIYF. The CDR3 coding sequence is TGTGCCAGCAGTGAAGCCGGGGGGGCAAGCTCTGGAAACACCATATATTTT.

This clone was observed a few times. This chain links TRBV6-5 with TRBJ1-6; TRBD1 aligns across 7 bases. This CDR3 is 13 amino acids long. CDR1 is MNHEY, CDR2 SVGAGI, per germline. This CDR3 reads CAGGLKTGQPLHF. The DNA for the CDR3 is TGTGCGGGGGGCCTAAAGACAGGGCAGCCCCTCCACTTT.

This chain links TRBV7-9 with TRBJ1-3; 8 bases fit TRBD1. Looked up from germline, CDR1 is SEHNR and CDR2 is FQNEAQ (reference sequence). The V gene end was trimmed by 3 bases and the J gene end by 2 bases; junction bases not matched to a gene: 3. The CDR3 runs 15 residues. The CDR3 spells CASSFIQGAGNTIYF. DNA for the CDR3: TGTGCCAGCAGCTTCATACAGGGGGCTGGAAACACCATATATTTT.

This clone was counted only a few times. CDR3 protein: CASRVSSTGELFF. CDR3 nucleotides: TGTGCCAGCAGGGTTAGCAGCACCGGGGAGCTGTTTTTT. The chain links TRBV6-4 to TRBJ2-2, with D uncertain. From germline, CDR1 is MRHNA and CDR2 SNTAGT. This CDR3 region has 13 residues. V shed 6 bases and J shed 4 bases, with 9 bases lying between them.